This passage covers 21 T cell receptor beta chains from one sample sequenced in a study of blood T cell repertoires in COVID-19. Assay: immunoSEQ multiplex PCR; the TCRdb copy retains only in-frame clones and omits some. The table has a few hundred thousand clones, around nine tenths seen once. The sample comprised PBMCs or T cells enriched from blood (not recorded which). The receptors originated from a woman under 40 who had been exposed to COVID-19.

V is TRBV28 and J is TRBJ1-5; 9 bases fit TRBD1. Germline values: CDR1 MDHEN, CDR2 SYDVKM. This CDR3 has 18 residues. V lost 0 bases to trimming and J lost 7 bases; unmatched junction nucleotides: 13. CDR3 region: CASSLWGWRQGVGQPQHF. In DNA, the CDR3 is TGTGCCAGCAGTTTATGGGGTTGGCGACAGGGGGTCGGCCAGCCCCAGCATTTT.

The V gene is TRBV27, the J gene TRBJ1-4, with no clear D. Germline V gene lookup returns CDR1 MNHEY and CDR2 SMNVEV (reference sequence). V lost 9 bases and J lost 14, with 10 bases in between. The CDR3 length is 9 residues. The CDR3 nucleotides read TGTGCCAGTCTAGACCGGCTGTTTTTT. This codes for CASLDRLFF.

This sequence joins TRBV3-1 (or the pseudogene TRBV3-2) and TRBJ2-5; D is possibly TRBD2 (5 bases). V was cut by 4 bases and J by 8 bases, with 14 bases left in between. Per the germline V gene, CDR1 is LGHDT and CDR2 is YNNKEL (reference sequence). The CDR3 has 13 amino acids. Here the CDR3 reads CASSLAEVGTQYF. The DNA for the CDR3 is TGTGCCAGCAGCCTTGCGGAGGTAGGAACCCAGTACTTC.

The chain joins TRBV28 to TRBJ2-7, with 8 bases fitting TRBD2. The V gene end was trimmed by 6 bases and the J gene end by 3 bases; junction bases not matched to a gene: 13. Looked up from germline, CDR1 is MDHEN and CDR2 is SYDVKM. The CDR3 length is 16 residues. The CDR3 nucleotides are TGTGCCAGCAGGGACCGACCTAGCGGGCCCTTCTACGAGCAGTACTTC. Its protein product is CASRDRPSGPFYEQYF.

This sequence joins TRBV7-2 and TRBJ1-1; D might be TRBD1 (5 bases). V lost 6 bases and J lost 7, with 21 bases in between. Germline V gene lookup returns CDR1 SGHTA and CDR2 FQGNSA. The CDR3 is 15 amino acids. CDR3 nucleotide sequence: TGTGCCAGCAGAACACATGACACCTCCACAGGTGAAGCTTTCTTT. Protein: CASRTHDTSTGEAFF.

Notes on this clone: Other nucleotide sequences in the sample specify the same CDR3. CDR3 sequence: CASSRLASEQFF. The CDR3 DNA follows: TGTGCCAGCAGTCGACTAGCTAGTGAGCAGTTCTTC. The chain joins TRBV6-5 to TRBJ2-1; 7 bases match TRBD2. This CDR3 contains 12 residues. Germline V CDR1 and CDR2: MNHEY, SVGAGI. V shed 5 bases, J shed 9 bases, and the junction held 4 bases outside the gene matches.

This sequence joins TRBV4-2 and TRBJ1-1; 8 bases are a match to TRBD1. From germline, CDR1 is LGHNA and CDR2 YNFKEQ. CDR3 size: 15 residues. The junction had 5 bases not matched to a gene; V was cut back by 0 bases and J by 5 bases. DNA for the CDR3: TGTGCCAGCAGCCAAGAAACAGGGGGTGGTACTGAAGCTTTCTTT. This encodes CASSQETGGGTEAFF.

The rearrangement joins TRBV9 to TRBJ1-4; the match to TRBD1 covers 10 bases. This CDR3 is 14 amino acids long. Germline V gives CDR1 SGDLS, CDR2 YYNGEE. Trimming took 8 bases from V and 5 from J; bases not matched to a gene: 6. The CDR3 is CASGTGVENEKLFF. The CDR3 nucleotides are TGTGCCAGTGGGACAGGGGTAGAAAATGAAAAACTGTTTTTT.

V and J are TRBV6-4 and TRBJ1-6; D is undetermined. Germline CDR1 MRHNA, CDR2 SNTAGT. CDR3 size: 17 residues. Deletions cut 4 bases from V and 0 bases from J, with 13 bases between. This CDR3 is CASSGSTISSYNSPLHF. CDR3 DNA sequence: TGTGCCAGCAGTGGATCGACAATCAGCTCCTATAATTCACCCCTCCACTTT.

This chain connects TRBV12-3 or TRBV12-4 to TRBJ2-7; D is perhaps TRBD2 (6 bases). The CDR3 is 12 amino acids. Trimming left V 1 base short and J 6 bases short, with 7 bases between. The CDR3 DNA reads as TGTGCCAGCAGTTTAGAGGAGGGCGAGCAGTACTTC. It translates to CASSLEEGEQYF.

This chain joins TRBV10-2 and TRBJ1-5; D not resolved. This CDR3 spans 13 amino acids. Germline V gives CDR1 WSHSY, CDR2 SAAADI. Trimming stripped 10 bases from V and 5 bases from J, with 15 bases between. The CDR3: CATRHQPDQPQHF. Written as DNA, the CDR3 is TGCGCCACCCGACACCAGCCGGATCAGCCCCAGCATTTT.

The J gene is TRBJ2-1, the V gene TRBV18; 7 bases fit TRBD2. CDR3 length equals 15 residues. V lost 0 bases, J lost 8 bases, and 7 bases stayed unmatched. From germline, CDR1 is KGHSH and CDR2 LQKENI. The CDR3 loop reads CASSPPGGSLYEQFF. The CDR3 DNA reads as TGTGCCAGCTCACCACCGGGCGGGAGTCTCTATGAGCAGTTCTTC.

The chain joins TRBV28 to TRBJ1-6, with TRBD1 matching over 7 bases. This CDR3 spans 15 amino acids. Germline V gene sequence: CDR1 MDHEN, CDR2 SYDVKM. Trimming at V came to 7 bases and at J to 6 bases, leaving 9 bases not matched to a gene. DNA of the CDR3: TGTGCCAGCAATTTTAGAGGGGGCACTAATTCACCCCTCCACTTT. Its protein product is CASNFRGGTNSPLHF.

The rearrangement joins TRBV11-3 to TRBJ2-4; no definite D call. Germline values: CDR1 SGHNT, CDR2 YENEEA. The CDR3 is made up of 14 amino acids. V shed 1 base and J shed 0 bases, with 4 bases lying between them. The CDR3 nucleotides read TGTGCCAGCAGCTTAGCGGGAGCCAAAAACATTCAGTACTTC. Translation gives CASSLAGAKNIQYF.

This clone was recorded once. This chain connects TRBV18 to TRBJ2-7; D unclear. The CDR3 runs 14 residues. Trimming took 6 bases from V and 1 from J, leaving 13 bases between them. Germline-derived CDR1 and CDR2 are KGHSH and LQKENI. In nucleotides, the CDR3 is TGTGCCAGCTCCCCTACTTCCGATTCCTACGAGCAGTACTTC. This codes for CASSPTSDSYEQYF.

This chain uses TRBV28 with TRBJ1-2; 8 bases fit TRBD1. J gave up 4 bases and V 3 bases, and 13 bases lay outside the gene matches. The V gene's germline CDR1 is MDHEN and CDR2 SYDVKM. CDR3 size: 17 residues. This chain's CDR3 is CASSFYFMDRASYGYTF. CDR3 in DNA: TGTGCCAGCAGTTTTTACTTTATGGACAGGGCAAGCTATGGCTACACCTTC.

This chain connects TRBV18 to TRBJ2-3; D is unclear. CDR1 KGHSH and CDR2 LQKENI come from the germline V gene. V was shortened by 4 bases and J by 2 bases, with 7 bases between the two germline ends. The CDR3 has 13 residues. This CDR3 reads CASSRPSTDTQYF. As DNA, the CDR3 is TGTGCCAGCTCACGGCCCTCCACAGATACGCAGTATTTT.

This rearrangement joins TRBV18 to TRBJ1-5; 10 bases line up with TRBD1. CDR1 KGHSH and CDR2 LQKENI come from the germline V gene. V shed 3 bases and J 7 bases; nucleotides not matched to a gene: 6. The CDR3 has 15 amino acids. This CDR3 is CASSPGTGDLQPQHF. CDR3 sequence (DNA): TGTGCCAGCTCACCCGGGACAGGGGATTTACAGCCCCAGCATTTT.

V gene TRBV5-1 combines with J gene TRBJ2-1, with 12 bases identical to TRBD2. The V segment lost 2 bases and the J segment 4 bases; nucleotides outside the gene matches: 13. This CDR3 comprises 19 residues. Per germline, CDR1 SGHRS and CDR2 YFSETQ. The CDR3 sequence is CASSFIPPSGRAGYNEQFF. Here the CDR3 DNA reads TGCGCCAGCAGCTTCATCCCCCCTAGCGGGAGGGCCGGGTACAATGAGCAGTTCTTC.

The rearrangement joins TRBV15 to TRBJ2-3; 10 bases fit TRBD2. The CDR3 runs to 16 residues. The V and J ends lost 3 bases and 6 bases, in that order; junction bases with no gene match: 9. Germline loops: CDR1 LNHNV, CDR2 YYDKDF (reference sequence). CDR3: CATSRVSGRAEDTQYF. CDR3 nucleotide sequence: TGTGCCACCAGCAGGGTAAGCGGGAGGGCCGAGGATACGCAGTATTTT.

The chain couples TRBV10-1 to TRBJ1-1; possibly TRBD1 for D (5 bases). Germline V gives CDR1 WNHNN, CDR2 SYGVQD (reference sequence). The CDR3 has 14 amino acids. Trimming removed 3 bases from V and 4 bases from J, with 12 bases in between. The CDR3 here is CASSENRGVTEAFF. The DNA for the CDR3 is TGCGCCAGCAGTGAAAATCGGGGGGTCACTGAAGCTTTCTTT.